These T cell receptor beta chains were read from a single sample in a study of graft-versus-host responses after intestinal transplantation. The table came from immunoSEQ multiplex PCR; TCRdb's copy has only in-frame clones and leaves some out. The sample shows approximately 82,000 clones, roughly 91% of them seen only once. These receptors' targets are unknown. Sequences were derived from unstimulated CD4+ T cells sorted from spleen or lymph node cells, sampled before intestinal transplant. The receptors were gathered from a human donor who received an intestinal transplant. CDR3s include the opening cysteine and the closing phenylalanine or tryptophan. D genes are given only for firm matches. A clone size is listed for some rows: how often the clone was seen (once, few, many), or a class if it is expanded.

D gene	V gene	J gene	clone size	CDR3 DNA	CDR3 protein
TRBD1	TRBV7-7	TRBJ2-2	-	TGTGCCAGCAGCACGACAGGGTCCGGGGAGCTGTTTTTT	CASSTTGSGELFF
TRBD2	TRBV5-6	TRBJ2-3	-	TGTGCCAGCAGCTTACTAGCGGGGGGGTTTGCAGATACGCAGTATTTT	CASSLLAGGFADTQYF
TRBD1	TRBV25-1	TRBJ2-7	-	TGTGCCAGCGAGGGACAGGGAAGACTCTACGAGCAGTACTTC	CASEGQGRLYEQYF
-	TRBV30	TRBJ1-2	-	TGTGCCTGGAGTTTGAGGGCGAACGGCTACACCTTC	CAWSLRANGYTF
TRBD1	TRBV5-1	TRBJ1-3	few	TGCGCCAGCAGCGGAACGGGACAGGGTGGAAACACCATATATTTT	CASSGTGQGGNTIYF
TRBD2	TRBV5-6	TRBJ2-3	once	TGTGCCAGCAGCCCAGGACTAGCGGCAGATACGCAGTATTTT	CASSPGLAADTQYF
-	TRBV5-1	TRBJ2-3	-	TGCGCCAGCAGCTTGGCTAGCAGCCTTATGGGTACAGATACGCAGTATTTT	CASSLASSLMGTDTQYF
-	TRBV29-1	TRBJ2-3	-	TGCAGCGTTGACGTTCTTGGCGGAAGCACAGATACGCAGTATTTT	CSVDVLGGSTDTQYF
-	TRBV21-1	TRBJ1-5	-	TGTGCCAGCAGCAACGAGGGCACTTTGGGCAATCAGCCCCAGCATTTT	CASSNEGTLGNQPQHF
TRBD1	TRBV6-1	TRBJ1-2	few	TGTGCCAGCAGCCGGACAGGGGTTAACTATGGCTACACCTTC	CASSRTGVNYGYTF
TRBD2	TRBV7-8	TRBJ2-5	once	TGTACCGGGGGGGACCAAGAGACCCAGTACTTC	CTGGDQETQYF
-	TRBV10-3	TRBJ1-1	-	TGTGCCATCAGTGAGGAGCAGGGAGGCACTGAAGCTTTCTTT	CAISEEQGGTEAFF
-	TRBV19	TRBJ1-4	-	TGTGCCAGTACCCCAACGACTGACTATAATGAAAAACTGTTTTTT	CASTPTTDYNEKLFF
TRBD1	TRBV30	TRBJ2-2	-	TGTACCTGGAACAGGGGACCCGGGATCGGGGAGCTGTTTTTT	CTWNRGPGIGELFF
-	TRBV4-1	TRBJ2-7	-	TGCGCCAGCAGCCAAGATTATAGGGGCTACGAGCAGTACTTC	CASSQDYRGYEQYF
-	TRBV5-6	TRBJ2-5	-	TGTGCCAGCAGCTTGGCTTACATGGAGACCCAGTACTTC	CASSLAYMETQYF
TRBD2	TRBV9	TRBJ2-6	-	TGTGCCAGCAGCACGCTAGCGGGGGGGCTCGGGGCCAACGTCCTGACTTTC	CASSTLAGGLGANVLTF
-	TRBV11-2	TRBJ1-1	-	TGTGCCAGCAGCTTAGTTTTCGCTGAAGCTTTCTTT	CASSLVFAEAFF
TRBD1	TRBV6-5	TRBJ1-6	-	TGTGCCAGCAGCTGGGACAGGGGAGGGTCACCCCTCCACTTT	CASSWDRGGSPLHF
TRBD1	TRBV5-4	TRBJ1-6	-	TGTGCCAGCAGCGCGCTCGGGACAGGGATCTATAATTCACCCCTCCACTTT	CASSALGTGIYNSPLHF
TRBD1	TRBV10-3	TRBJ1-1	-	TGTGCCATCAGCGCCGACAGGGGCCCTGGGGAAGCTTTCTTT	CAISADRGPGEAFF
-	TRBV6-4	TRBJ1-6	-	TGTGCCAGCACCGGACAGCCCTATAATTCACCCCTCCACTTT	CASTGQPYNSPLHF
-	TRBV15	TRBJ1-5	-	TGTGCCACCAGCGGACGAATGACAGGCTATAGCAATCAGCCCCAGCATTTT	CATSGRMTGYSNQPQHF
TRBD1	TRBV30	TRBJ2-7	-	TGTGCCTGGCACAAGGGGACAGGGAAAAGCGAGCAGTACTTC	CAWHKGTGKSEQYF
TRBD2	TRBV19	TRBJ2-4	-	TGTGCCAGTAGTACCCCCCTCGGGGGGTTGGGCAACATTCAGTACTTC	CASSTPLGGLGNIQYF
TRBD1	TRBV5-1	TRBJ2-6	-	TGCGCCAGCAGCCCCAGGACAGGGGGCCCAGCTGGGGCCAACGTCCTGACTTTC	CASSPRTGGPAGANVLTF
TRBD2	TRBV4-1	TRBJ2-3	-	TGCGCCAGCAGCCAAGGGGGTAGCGGGGGGAACTTGGATACGCAGTATTTT	CASSQGGSGGNLDTQYF
TRBD1	TRBV19	TRBJ2-1	-	TGTGCCAGTAGGGCCGGGACAGGGAATGAGCAGTTCTTC	CASRAGTGNEQFF
-	TRBV12-5	TRBJ2-7	-	TGTGCTAGTGGTGCCCCGGGACAATCAGCCGAGCAGTACTTC	CASGAPGQSAEQYF